These 20 T cell receptor beta chains share one sample of origin, sequenced in a study of response to subunit inactivated influenza vaccine. TCRdb called the RT-PCR reads again in MiXCR, with one record for every CDR3 protein. The table lists under 850,000 distinct CDR3 sequences, approximately 17% of them singletons. This material consisted of PBMCs from blood, taken 4 to 6 days after vaccination. These receptors were taken from a middle-aged man who received an inactivated influenza vaccine.

The V gene is TRBV24-1, the J gene TRBJ2-1, with D tentatively TRBD1 (6 bases). This CDR3 is 16 amino acids long. CDR1 and CDR2 (germline): KGHDR, SFDVKD. V gave up 5 bases and J gave up 2 bases, with 15 bases separating them. The CDR3, as DNA: TGTGCCACCAGTGCCATGACAGGCGCTACCTACAATGAGCAGTTCTTC. It translates to CATSAMTGATYNEQFF.

The V and J genes are TRBV6-4 and TRBJ2-3, with 8 bases fitting TRBD1. The CDR3 runs to 15 residues. V dropped 6 bases and J dropped 2; count of bases not matched to a gene: 7. The germline gives CDR1 MRHNA, CDR2 SNTAGT. The CDR3 spells CASSPGTGFTDTQYF. CDR3 sequence (DNA): TGTGCCAGCAGCCCCGGGACAGGATTCACAGATACGCAGTATTTT.

This clonotype was observed a handful of times. This rearrangement joins TRBV15 to TRBJ2-5; 11 bases map to TRBD2. The germline V gene encodes CDR1 LNHNV and CDR2 YYDKDF (reference sequence). CDR3 length: 17 residues. V shed 1 base, J shed 2 bases, and the junction held 6 bases outside the gene matches. DNA for the CDR3: TGTGCCACCAGCAGAGCTCGGGCTAGCGGGGGGCAAGAGACCCAGTACTTC. As protein: CATSRARASGGQETQYF.

The sample holds a few counts of this clonotype. The chain couples TRBV4-3 to TRBJ2-7, with a weak D call TRBD1 (5 bases). Germline CDR1 reads LGHNA; CDR2 reads YSLEER. CDR3 length: 14 residues. The V end was cut by 0 bases, the J end by 5 bases, with 11 bases between. The CDR3 here is CASSQDRETDEQYF. In nucleotides, the CDR3 is TGCGCCAGCAGCCAAGACAGGGAAACGGACGAGCAGTACTTC.

This clonotype was observed a handful of times. The chain links TRBV18 to TRBJ2-3, with 9 bases fitting TRBD1. CDR1 is KGHSH and CDR2 is LQKENI in the germline V gene. Trimming at V came to 3 bases and at J to 6 bases, leaving 13 bases not matched to a gene. The CDR3 is 17 amino acids. The CDR3 region has the DNA TGTGCCAGCTCACCCATGCCGGGACAGGGAACCGGGGATACGCAGTATTTT. This sequence encodes CASSPMPGQGTGDTQYF.

This clonotype appeared a few times. The chain employs TRBV11-2 and TRBJ2-7; D call uncertain. Germline CDR1 reads SGHAT; CDR2 reads FQNNGV. The CDR3 is 13 amino acids. With 1 base removed from V and 3 bases from J, the gap between germline ends came to 7 bases. In DNA, the CDR3 is TGTGCCAGCAGCTTAGTCCTCCACTACGAGCAGTACTTC. Its protein is CASSLVLHYEQYF. The whole variable domain, filled in from reference TRBV11-2 and TRBJ2-7, reads EAGVAQSPRYKIIEKRQSVAFWCNPISGHATLYWYQQILGQGPKLLIQFQNNGVVDDSQLPKDRFSAERLKGVDSTLKIQPAKLEDSAVYLCASSLVLHYEQYFGPGTRLTVT.

V gene TRBV4-1 combines with J gene TRBJ2-2, with unresolved D. The germline V and J ends were trimmed by 4 bases and 6 bases, with 6 bases remaining between them. Germline V gene lookup returns CDR1 MGHRA and CDR2 YSYEKL. The CDR3 loop spans 12 amino acids. The CDR3 reads CASSRRAGELFF. In DNA form, the CDR3 reads TGCGCCAGCAGCCGCCGGGCCGGGGAGCTGTTTTTT.

This clonotype was counted ten times or more. This chain joins TRBV2 and TRBJ1-6; D is ambiguous. The CDR3 contains 13 residues. Germline values: CDR1 SNHLY, CDR2 FYNNEI. V lost 7 bases, J lost 7 bases, and 11 bases lay in between. CDR3 amino acids: CASTGLRNSPLHF. In DNA, the CDR3 is TGTGCCAGCACCGGCCTTAGGAATTCACCCCTCCACTTT.

This chain connects TRBV10-3 to TRBJ1-5; tentative D call: TRBD1 (5 bases). Per the germline V gene, CDR1 is ENHRY and CDR2 is SYGVKD. The CDR3 is 14 residues long. Trimming shortened V by 6 bases and J by 9 bases, and 18 bases separated the two germline ends. CDR3 nucleotide sequence: TGTGCCATCAGCGAGACGGGGGACCCAGGGCCCCAGCATTTT. Its protein product is CAISETGDPGPQHF.

This clonotype has a count of ten or more. The rearrangement links TRBV12-3 or TRBV12-4 to TRBJ2-5; no firm D call. V lost 3 bases, J lost 4 bases, and 6 bases lay in between. The CDR3 consists of 12 residues. The CDR3 protein is CASSFTIETQYF. For the CDR3, the DNA is TGTGCCAGCAGTTTTACCATAGAGACCCAGTACTTC.

This clonotype has only a few counts. V gene TRBV12-3 or TRBV12-4 combines with J gene TRBJ1-2; TRBD1 might be the D (5 bases). With 6 bases removed from V and 6 bases from J, the gap between germline ends came to 17 bases. The CDR3 totals 14 residues. CDR3 DNA: TGTGCCAGCAGACCGGGTTACGGGGCGGATGGCTACACCTTC. Its translation: CASRPGYGADGYTF.

This clonotype turned up a few times. This chain connects TRBV20-1 to TRBJ2-7; D is ambiguous. This CDR3 contains 11 residues. Germline values: CDR1 DFQATT, CDR2 SNEGSKA (reference sequence). The V gene lost 7 bases and the J gene lost 0 bases, with 7 bases spanning the gap. In DNA form, the CDR3 reads TGCAGTGTTGGGCGCTCCTACGAGCAGTACTTC. This encodes CSVGRSYEQYF.

CDR3 protein: CASSPTGTNRGSYNEQFF. DNA of the CDR3: TGCGCCAGCAGCCCAACCGGGACAAATAGGGGATCCTACAATGAGCAGTTCTTC. This chain links TRBV5-1 with TRBJ2-1; possible D gene TRBD1, 6 bases. Trimming removed 4 bases at V and 1 base at J, with 21 bases between. The CDR3 sequence is 18 residues long. From germline, CDR1 is SGHRS and CDR2 YFSETQ.

The chain couples TRBV7-3 to TRBJ2-6; perhaps TRBD1 as D (6 bases). The germline CDR1 and CDR2 sequences are SGHTA and FQGTGA. The CDR3 runs 17 residues. V was cut by 0 bases and J by 0 bases, with 9 bases left in between. The CDR3 DNA reads as TGTGCCAGCAGCTTAACACCACAGGGCTCTGGGGCCAACGTCCTGACTTTC. It codes for CASSLTPQGSGANVLTF.

This clonotype has only a few counts. The genes are TRBV6-5 and TRBJ2-1; possible D gene TRBD2, 6 bases. Germline V lookup: CDR1 MNHEY, CDR2 SVGAGI. The CDR3 consists of 11 residues. V was trimmed by 6 bases and J by 10 bases, leaving 10 bases between them. CDR3 amino acids: CASSEGGEQFF. The CDR3 nucleotides are TGTGCCAGCAGCGAAGGAGGGGAGCAGTTCTTC.

This clonotype was detected only a few times. DNA for the CDR3: TGTGCCATCAGAACCGGGACAGGGGGGACTGAAGCTTTCTTT. This encodes CAIRTGTGGTEAFF. The chain couples TRBV10-3 to TRBJ1-1; 11 nucleotides match TRBD1. The CDR3 is 14 amino acids. V lost 6 bases and J lost 5; bases outside the gene matches: 5. The V gene's germline CDR1 is ENHRY and CDR2 SYGVKD.

This clonotype was observed many times. The chain uses TRBV12-3 or TRBV12-4 and TRBJ2-7, with D possibly matching TRBD1 (6 bases). Trimming left V 6 bases short and J 0 bases short, with 12 bases between. The CDR3 sequence is 14 residues long. For the CDR3, the DNA is TGTGCCAGCAGCCTCAGGGGACGCTCCTACGAGCAGTACTTC. It specifies CASSLRGRSYEQYF.

The sample holds a few counts of this clonotype. Its ends do not fully match the called genes, so a read error is possible. CDR3 DNA sequence: TGCAGTGCTAGAGATGGGGGGATCAGGACAGGGGTTAGCGAGCAGTCCTTC. Translated: CSARDGGIRTGVSEQSF. The rearrangement joins TRBV20-1 to TRBJ2-7; 9 bases are a match to TRBD1. There are 17 residues in the CDR3. Germline CDR1 is DFQATT and CDR2 is SNEGSKA (reference sequence).

This chain joins TRBV13 and TRBJ2-5, with D unclear. Germline V gene sequence: CDR1 PRHDT, CDR2 FYEKMQ (reference sequence). The CDR3 loop spans 14 amino acids. The ends were cut back, 2 bases at V and 3 bases at J, with 10 bases in the middle. The CDR3 spells CASSLWSREETQYF. CDR3 nucleotide sequence: TGTGCCAGCAGCTTATGGTCCAGAGAAGAGACCCAGTACTTC.

This clonotype has a handful of counts. V usage is TRBV12-3 or TRBV12-4 and J usage is TRBJ2-7, with D possibly being TRBD1 or TRBD2 (5 bases each). V was pared by 5 bases and J by 1 base, with 15 bases between. The CDR3 has 15 residues. CDR3 loop: CASSQGRTQSYEQYF. Written as DNA, the CDR3 is TGTGCCAGCAGTCAGGGACGGACCCAGTCCTACGAGCAGTACTTC.